This T cell receptor (beta chain) derives from a study of blood T cell repertoires in COVID-19. At the level of the study: The origin of the acute and convalescent COVID-19 samples was the United States, Italy and Spain.

Clones were sequenced by immunoSEQ multiplex PCR, and TCRdb holds only the in-frame ones, with some missing. The repertoire holds 200,000 to 250,000 clones, with 83% as singletons. Self-reported history from a screening survey and questionnaire set each donor's cohort. Those designated as exposed participants met a COVID-19 case within 2 weeks before study entry. Specimen: PBMCs or T cells enriched from blood (not recorded which). The TCR was taken from a woman between 45 and 60 years old who had been exposed to COVID-19.

The CDR3 region is CASSLVLNTGELFF. The CDR3 DNA reads TGTGCCAGCAGCTTAGTCCTGAACACCGGGGAGCTGTTTTTT. This chain uses TRBV11-2 with TRBJ2-2; unclear D gene. Trimming stripped 1 base from V and 1 base from J, with 4 bases between. The CDR3 sequence is 14 residues long. CDR1 is SGHAT, CDR2 FQNNGV, per germline.